This T cell receptor (beta chain) was sequenced for a study of cytomegalovirus exposure and HLA in healthy donors. Turning to the study itself: Around 78 million unique TCR sequences came from HLA-typed donors in an early release.

In the case of this clone: Its target is not known.

This CDR3 comprises 15 residues. The germline CDR1 and CDR2 sequences are MNHNS and SASEGT. Trimming left V 6 bases short and J 3 bases short, with 15 bases between. Notes on the study in general: Later on, an analysis tied approximately 15,000 TCR beta sequences to HLA alleles at 0.05 false discovery rate. Earlier findings revealed that most TCR beta V segments proved productive either about 87% or about 30% of the time.

Vbeta (60) and Jbeta (13) primers were used in the PCR. In the original workflow: In a later analysis, of about 80 million unique beta chains, some 10 million appeared in at least two donors. Using immunoSEQ multiplex PCR, the repertoire was profiled, and TCRdb retains in-frame clones only, with some absent. The V and J calls and clone size are taken from that table; D and trimming were inferred from the DNA. Among roughly 150,000 clones listed, roughly 75% were seen once. The genes are TRBV6-1 and TRBJ1-5, with D possibly matching TRBD1 (5 bases). The clonotype originates from a man between 18 and 35 years old in good health and CMV-seropositive. What was sequenced was PBMCs. Here the CDR3 DNA reads TGTGCCAGCAGCGACAGAACAACCCTCAATCAGCCCCAGCATTTT. Amino acid sequence: CASSDRTTLNQPQHF.